This passage covers 9 T cell receptor beta chains from one sample sequenced in a study of OX40 agonist ivuxolimab in advanced cancers. Some clones are missing from TCRdb's copy, which holds only in-frame ones; the method was immunoSEQ multiplex PCR. This sample has over 50,000 clones; roughly 84% occur once, and the top ten carry less than 0.6%. The source material was CD4+ or CD8+ T cells sorted from blood, sampled in a trial of the OX40 agonist ivuxolimab. The receptors derive from an adult with an advanced solid tumor such as melanoma, head and neck, liver or kidney cancer.

The V call is TRBV19, the J call TRBJ1-4; D call uncertain. Germline V CDR1 and CDR2: LNHDA, SQIVND (reference sequence). This CDR3 is 14 amino acids long. The germline V and J ends were trimmed by 4 bases and 0 bases, with 6 bases remaining between them. The CDR3 DNA sequence: TGTGCCAGTAGTAGACGGGCAACTAATGAAAAACTGTTTTTT. Its translation: CASSRRATNEKLFF.

This chain joins TRBV4-2 and TRBJ2-7; TRBD1 matches at 10 bases. The CDR3 runs 13 residues. Germline V gene data show CDR1 as LGHNA and CDR2 as YNFKEQ. The J segment lost 6 bases and the V segment lost 3 bases, leaving 2 bases of the junction unmatched. The CDR3 DNA follows: TGTGCCAGCAGCCAGGACAGGGGGTCCGAGCAGTACTTC. Amino acid sequence: CASSQDRGSEQYF.

The chain combines TRBV5-1 with TRBJ2-1; 7 bases are shared with TRBD2. CDR1 is SGHRS and CDR2 is YFSETQ in the germline V gene. The junction had 5 bases not matched to a gene; V was cut back by 0 bases and J by 5 bases. The CDR3 runs 15 residues. The CDR3 reads CASSLAASGNNEQFF. In nucleotides, the CDR3 is TGCGCCAGCAGCTTGGCGGCTAGCGGCAACAATGAGCAGTTCTTC.

This chain uses TRBV5-1 with TRBJ2-2; D might be TRBD2 (5 bases). With 4 bases removed from V and 1 base from J, the gap between germline ends came to 17 bases. Germline CDR1 and CDR2: SGHRS and YFSETQ. This CDR3 contains 17 residues. Here the CDR3 reads CASSPGNRAENTGELFF. In DNA form, the CDR3 reads TGCGCCAGCAGCCCGGGGAACCGGGCTGAGAACACCGGGGAGCTGTTTTTT.

V usage is TRBV2 and J usage is TRBJ1-3; TRBD1 agrees at 9 bases. This CDR3 spans 22 amino acids. The J segment lost 0 bases and the V segment lost 6 bases, leaving 24 bases of the junction unmatched. Looked up from germline, CDR1 is SNHLY and CDR2 is FYNNEI. DNA for the CDR3: TGTGCCAGCAGGACGGAGTTGGGACAGGGCCACTTTCAACCCCTCTCTGGAAACACCATATATTTT. Amino acids: CASRTELGQGHFQPLSGNTIYF.

This chain uses TRBV5-1 with TRBJ2-5; a weak D match, TRBD2 (7 bases). Germline lookup yields CDR1 SGHRS and CDR2 YFSETQ. The CDR3 has 15 residues. The germline V and J ends were trimmed by 5 bases and 5 bases, with 19 bases remaining between them. CDR3 loop: CASRGATSRSETQYF. The CDR3 nucleotides are TGCGCCAGCAGGGGGGCGACTAGCAGATCGGAGACCCAGTACTTC.

V usage is TRBV18 and J usage is TRBJ1-5; no clear D gene. The CDR3 spans 13 residues. Germline V gene lookup returns CDR1 KGHSH and CDR2 LQKENI. The V gene lost 6 bases and the J gene lost 2 bases, with 8 bases spanning the gap. Here the CDR3 reads CASSFQRNQPQHF. In DNA, the CDR3 is TGTGCCAGCTCCTTTCAGCGCAATCAGCCCCAGCATTTT.

The CDR3 loop reads CAWSVRERGAQYF. The CDR3 nucleotides read TGTGCCTGGAGTGTACGGGAGCGCGGCGCGCAGTACTTC. This chain joins TRBV30 and TRBJ2-7, with D possibly matching TRBD2 (6 bases). The V end lost 0 bases, the J end lost 9 bases, and 15 bases lay between the germline ends. The CDR3 consists of 13 residues. CDR1 is GTSNPN and CDR2 is SVGIG in the germline V gene (reference sequence).

The V call is TRBV19, the J call TRBJ2-5, with 9 positions matching TRBD2. The CDR3 consists of 15 residues. The V gene end was trimmed by 4 bases and the J gene end by 3 bases; junction bases not matched to a gene: 6. Looked up from germline, CDR1 is LNHDA and CDR2 is SQIVND (reference sequence). Here the CDR3 reads CASSRLTSGEETQYF. CDR3 sequence (DNA): TGTGCCAGTAGTAGGTTGACTAGCGGAGAAGAGACCCAGTACTTC.